The 20 T cell receptor beta chains listed next were all sequenced from one sample in a study of identical twins. TCRdb re-called the 5' RACE reads with MiXCR, one entry per CDR3 protein. The sample lists about 530,000 distinct CDR3 sequences, 20% to 25% occurring once. This sample was shared with a second study, whose subject was yellow fever vaccine responses in identical twins.

The specimen sequenced was CD4+ T cells sorted from blood. The source of these receptors is a woman aged 18-29 years in good health.

The J gene is TRBJ2-5, the V gene TRBV2, with 7 bases that match TRBD2. V lost 4 bases, J lost 1 base, and 6 bases stayed unmatched. In germline, CDR1 is SNHLY, CDR2 FYNNEI. This CDR3 has 15 residues. The CDR3 sequence: CASSVEGGAQETQYF. CDR3 DNA sequence: TGTGCCAGCAGTGTGGAGGGAGGGGCCCAAGAGACCCAGTACTTC.

There are a few counts of this clonotype. The chain is built from TRBV12-3 or TRBV12-4 and TRBJ2-7; 7 positions match TRBD1. This CDR3 region has 15 residues. Germline trimming cut 9 bases from V and 4 bases from J; bases unmatched to any gene: 15. CDR3 residues: CASGDYRGQLYEQYF. The CDR3 DNA sequence: TGTGCCAGTGGAGACTACAGGGGACAACTATACGAGCAGTACTTC.

The CDR3 coding sequence is TGTGCCAGCAGTTCGACGGGGGGGATGGGCACTGAAGCTTTCTTT. It codes for CASSSTGGMGTEAFF. The gene calls are TRBV6-5 and TRBJ1-1; D might be TRBD1 (5 bases). The V end lost 4 bases, the J end lost 4 bases, and 16 bases lay between the germline ends. The CDR3 extends over 15 amino acids. The germline gives CDR1 MNHEY, CDR2 SVGAGI.

The chain has TRBV7-9 and TRBJ2-1, with TRBD1 matching 9 bases. CDR3 length: 16 residues. With V trimmed by 4 bases and J by 5 bases, 9 bases remained unmatched. Germline V gene data show CDR1 as SEHNR and CDR2 as FQNEAQ (reference sequence). The CDR3 protein is CASSWSPGQGNNEQFF. CDR3 sequence (DNA): TGTGCCAGCAGCTGGTCTCCGGGACAGGGTAACAATGAGCAGTTCTTC.

V gene TRBV18 combines with J gene TRBJ2-1, with 14 positions matching TRBD2. This CDR3 is 15 amino acids long. V dropped 3 bases and J dropped 10; count of bases not matched to a gene: 5. Per germline, CDR1 KGHSH and CDR2 LQKENI. The CDR3 spells CASSPTSGGAGEQFF. CDR3 coding DNA: TGTGCCAGCTCACCGACTAGCGGGGGGGCTGGGGAGCAGTTCTTC.

This clonotype was seen only a few times. The chain carries TRBV5-5 and TRBJ1-2, with D tentatively TRBD1 (6 bases). Germline CDR1 and CDR2: SGHKS and YYEKEE (reference sequence). V was clipped by 4 bases and J by 7 bases, with 14 bases between them. The CDR3 covers 13 residues. CDR3 DNA: TGTGCCAGCAGCATCCCACCAGGGGTTGGCTACACCTTC. Its translation is CASSIPPGVGYTF.

This rearrangement joins TRBV10-1 to TRBJ2-1; D gene unclear. This CDR3 has 13 amino acids. The germline V gene encodes CDR1 WNHNN and CDR2 SYGVQD (reference sequence). The V end lost 0 bases, the J end lost 5 bases, and 5 bases lay between the germline ends. CDR3: CASSESPNNEQFF. The CDR3 region has the DNA TGCGCCAGCAGTGAGTCTCCCAACAATGAGCAGTTCTTC.

This clonotype has only a few counts. The junction differs from germline at one of its ends, possibly a read error. The rearrangement links TRBV2 to TRBJ2-1; 8 bases agree with TRBD2. The CDR3 extends over 13 amino acids. Germline V gene sequence: CDR1 SNHLY, CDR2 FYNNEI. CDR3 sequence (DNA): TGTGCCAGCAGTGAAGTAGGACTAGCCGGCGGAGTCTTC. Protein sequence: CASSEVGLAGGVF.

This clonotype was counted between two and nine times. The V gene is TRBV2, the J gene TRBJ2-3, with TRBD2 matching over 14 bases. The CDR3 is 15 amino acids. The V segment lost 6 bases and the J segment 10 bases; nucleotides outside the gene matches: 9. CDR1 is SNHLY and CDR2 is FYNNEI in the germline V gene. The CDR3 loop reads CASSVGTSGGRPQYF. The CDR3 DNA sequence: TGTGCCAGCAGCGTTGGGACTAGCGGGGGTCGTCCGCAGTATTTT.

The chain recombines TRBV7-9 with TRBJ2-5; no clear D. This CDR3 spans 11 amino acids. The germline gives CDR1 SEHNR, CDR2 FQNEAQ (reference sequence). Trimming took 7 bases from V and 5 from J, leaving 8 bases between them. CDR3 sequence reads: CASTPRETQYF. CDR3 nucleotides: TGTGCCAGCACCCCGCGGGAGACCCAGTACTTC.

This clonotype was detected a few times. This chain uses TRBV18 with TRBJ2-4; 7 bases line up with TRBD1. In germline, CDR1 is KGHSH, CDR2 LQKENI. Trimming took 3 bases from V and 0 from J; bases not matched to a gene: 2. This CDR3 has 15 residues. The CDR3 DNA reads TGTGCCAGCTCACCTAACAGGGGAGCCAAAAACATTCAGTACTTC. Translating it yields CASSPNRGAKNIQYF.

In its sample, this clonotype was seen a few times. The chain uses TRBV7-9 and TRBJ2-1; D might be TRBD2 (5 bases). Germline V gene sequence: CDR1 SEHNR, CDR2 FQNEAQ (reference sequence). V was shortened by 0 bases and J by 8 bases, with 11 bases between the two germline ends. This CDR3 region has 14 residues. This chain's CDR3 is CASSLAGAGDEQFF. CDR3 in DNA: TGTGCCAGCAGCTTAGCGGGAGCCGGGGATGAGCAGTTCTTC.

The V call is TRBV28, the J call TRBJ1-1, with D perhaps matching TRBD1 (5 bases). Trimming left V 6 bases short and J 1 base short, with 9 bases between. The germline gives CDR1 MDHEN, CDR2 SYDVKM. This CDR3 region has 13 residues. The CDR3 region has the DNA TGTGCCAGCAGGACCACAGGGAACACTGAAGCTTTCTTT. Amino acids: CASRTTGNTEAFF.

This chain uses TRBV4-1 with TRBJ2-5; TRBD2 aligns across 9 bases. Trimming took 1 base from V and 7 from J; bases not matched to a gene: 13. CDR1 and CDR2 (germline): MGHRA, YSYEKL. This CDR3 has 17 residues. Written as DNA, the CDR3 is TGCGCCAGCAGCCAAGCGCCCCCTAGCGGGAAGGCTGGGACCCAGTACTTC. The encoded protein is CASSQAPPSGKAGTQYF.

The chain recombines TRBV20-1 with TRBJ2-1; TRBD2 matches 10 bases. The length of the CDR3 is 19 residues. The V gene's germline CDR1 is DFQATT and CDR2 SNEGSKA (reference sequence). V gave up 5 bases and J gave up 2 bases; unmatched junction bases: 18. The CDR3 DNA sequence: TGCAGTGCTTCGACCGGGACTAGCGTCCTAGAGTTTCCCTACAATGAGCAGTTCTTC. As protein: CSASTGTSVLEFPYNEQFF.

The V call is TRBV5-1, the J call TRBJ2-1, with D tentatively TRBD1 (7 bases). V shed 6 bases and J shed 1 base, with 14 bases lying between them. Per germline, CDR1 SGHRS and CDR2 YFSETQ. There are 15 residues in the CDR3. CDR3 sequence (DNA): TGCGCCAGCACCCGCGGGACAGCATCCTACAATGAGCAGTTCTTC. Protein: CASTRGTASYNEQFF.

The rearrangement links TRBV12-3 or TRBV12-4 to TRBJ2-2; 8 nucleotides match TRBD1. The CDR3 has 16 amino acids. V shed 4 bases and J 3 bases; nucleotides not matched to a gene: 7. CDR3 sequence (DNA): TGTGCCAGCAGTTCGCAGGGGGCGATTGACACCGGGGAGCTGTTTTTT. Its protein is CASSSQGAIDTGELFF.

V usage is TRBV10-3 and J usage is TRBJ2-1; no firm D call. With 4 bases removed from V and 7 bases from J, the gap between germline ends came to 11 bases. Germline V gene lookup returns CDR1 ENHRY and CDR2 SYGVKD. The CDR3 spans 13 residues. The CDR3 region is CAISGGRANEQFF. CDR3 in DNA: TGTGCCATCAGTGGAGGACGGGCAAATGAGCAGTTCTTC.

The sample holds a few counts of this clonotype. The V and J genes are TRBV20-1 and TRBJ1-6, with 9 bases matching TRBD1. The V gene's germline CDR1 is DFQATT and CDR2 SNEGSKA (reference sequence). The CDR3 loop spans 13 amino acids. The CDR3, as DNA: TGCGGGACAGGGAGCTCCTATAATTCACCCCTCCACTTT. This codes for CGTGSSYNSPLHF.

This clonotype showed up just a few times. The chain has TRBV12-3 or TRBV12-4 and TRBJ2-7; 11 bases match TRBD2. CDR3 length: 13 amino acids. V trimming: 5 bases; J trimming: 7 bases; junction bases outside the gene matches: 4. The CDR3 is CASSQTSGVEQYF. In nucleotides, the CDR3 is TGTGCCAGCAGTCAGACTAGCGGGGTTGAGCAGTACTTC.